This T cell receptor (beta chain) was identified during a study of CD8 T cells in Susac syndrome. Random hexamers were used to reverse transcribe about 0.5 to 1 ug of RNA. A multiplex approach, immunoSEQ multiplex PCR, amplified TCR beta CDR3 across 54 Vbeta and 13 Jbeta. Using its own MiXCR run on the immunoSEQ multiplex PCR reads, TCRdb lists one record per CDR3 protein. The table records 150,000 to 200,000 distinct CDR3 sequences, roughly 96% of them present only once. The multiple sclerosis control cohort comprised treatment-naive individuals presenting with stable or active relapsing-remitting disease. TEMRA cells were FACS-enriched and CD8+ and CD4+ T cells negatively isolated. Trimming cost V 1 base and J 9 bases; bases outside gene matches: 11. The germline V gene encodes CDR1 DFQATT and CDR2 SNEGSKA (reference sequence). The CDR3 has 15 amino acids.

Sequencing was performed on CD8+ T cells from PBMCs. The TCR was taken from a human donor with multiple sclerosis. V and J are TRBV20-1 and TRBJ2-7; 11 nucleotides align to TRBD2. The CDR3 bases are TGCAGTGCTAGAGTACGACTAGCGGGATCTCCAAGGCAGTACTTC. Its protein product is CSARVRLAGSPRQYF.